A single sample gave rise to the 10 T cell receptor beta chains below, sequenced in a study of blood T cell repertoires in COVID-19. Sequencing was performed with immunoSEQ multiplex PCR; in TCRdb, only in-frame clones are kept and a portion is missing. The data contain fewer than 450,000 clones, 70% to 90% of them singletons. What was sequenced was peripheral blood. The receptor source for this set is a woman between 50 and 59 years old with COVID-19, enrolled during active disease.

The gene calls are TRBV27 and TRBJ1-6; D is unresolved. In germline, CDR1 is MNHEY, CDR2 SMNVEV (reference sequence). The CDR3 is 14 residues long. Between the trimmed V and J ends, which lost 6 bases and 9 bases, there was a span of 15 bases. The CDR3 nucleotides read TGTGCCAGCAGCAGAGTGTCTACGGGTTCACCCCTCCACTTT. Protein sequence: CASSRVSTGSPLHF.

The rearrangement links TRBV18 to TRBJ2-2, with TRBD2 matching over 11 bases. The CDR3 sequence is 16 residues long. V shed 2 bases, J shed 1 base, and the junction held 0 bases outside the gene matches. CDR1 is KGHSH and CDR2 is LQKENI in the germline V gene. This CDR3 is CASSPGLAGNTGELFF. CDR3 nucleotide sequence: TGTGCCAGCTCACCAGGACTAGCGGGGAACACCGGGGAGCTGTTTTTT.

This rearrangement joins TRBV30 to TRBJ2-5; perhaps TRBD2 as D (5 bases). The CDR3 length is 13 residues. CDR1 GTSNPN and CDR2 SVGIG come from the germline V gene (reference sequence). Trimming cost V 2 bases and J 5 bases, with 12 bases left between them. CDR3 DNA sequence: TGTGCCTGGAGTACGACGCGAGGGGAGACCCAGTACTTC. Translated, it gives CAWSTTRGETQYF.

This chain connects TRBV7-9 to TRBJ2-5; no reliable D call. V was clipped by 5 bases and J by 5 bases, with 9 bases between them. The CDR3 loop spans 12 amino acids. CDR1 SEHNR and CDR2 FQNEAQ come from the germline V gene (reference sequence). CDR3 sequence reads: CASSPLSETQYF. Written as DNA, the CDR3 is TGTGCCAGCAGCCCCCTGAGTGAGACCCAGTACTTC. Full variable domain (outside the CDR3, taken from reference TRBV7-9 and TRBJ2-5): DTGVSQNPRHKITKRGQNVTFRCDPISEHNRLYWYRQTLGQGPEFLTYFQNEAQLEKSRLLSDRFSAERPKGSFSTLEIQRTEQGDSAMYLCASSPLSETQYFGPGTRLLVL.

J is TRBJ2-2 and V is TRBV5-1; the match to TRBD1 covers 8 bases. The CDR3 length is 17 residues. V shed 0 bases, J shed 7 bases, and the junction held 11 bases outside the gene matches. CDR1 is SGHRS and CDR2 is YFSETQ in the germline V gene. This CDR3 reads CASSLVFGRGQDGELFF. CDR3 in DNA: TGCGCCAGCAGCTTGGTTTTTGGCAGGGGGCAGGACGGGGAGCTGTTTTTT.

The chain employs TRBV5-1 and TRBJ1-2; D remains unclear. The V end was cut by 0 bases, the J end by 2 bases, with 8 bases between. This CDR3 has 14 amino acids. The germline gives CDR1 SGHRS, CDR2 YFSETQ. The CDR3: CASSLAGSNYGYTF. For the CDR3, the DNA is TGCGCCAGCAGCTTGGCGGGGTCGAACTATGGCTACACCTTC.

The chain employs TRBV3-1 (or the pseudogene TRBV3-2) and TRBJ1-2, with D tentatively TRBD1 (6 bases). V lost 0 bases, J lost 8 bases, and 19 bases lay in between. The CDR3 length is 16 residues. The germline CDR1 and CDR2 sequences are LGHDT and YNNKEL (reference sequence). CDR3 sequence: CASSQEALQGHDGYTF. CDR3 nucleotide sequence: TGTGCCAGCAGCCAAGAGGCCTTACAGGGTCACGACGGCTACACCTTC.

The rearrangement joins TRBV9 to TRBJ1-2, with 10 nucleotides matching TRBD1. Germline V gives CDR1 SGDLS, CDR2 YYNGEE. The CDR3 contains 15 residues. Trimming removed 0 bases from V and 5 bases from J; junction bases left unmatched: 4. CDR3 amino acids: CASSVGDRGYYGYTF. DNA of the CDR3: TGTGCCAGCAGCGTAGGGGACAGGGGATATTATGGCTACACCTTC.

V is TRBV5-1 and J is TRBJ2-3, with 10 bases matching TRBD1. The CDR3 loop spans 13 amino acids. V lost 4 bases, J lost 6 bases, and 2 bases stayed unmatched. Germline CDR1 and CDR2: SGHRS and YFSETQ. The CDR3 loop reads CASSRQGADTQYF. Written as DNA, the CDR3 is TGCGCCAGCAGCCGACAGGGGGCGGATACGCAGTATTTT.

J is TRBJ1-1 and V is TRBV29-1; D possibly corresponds to TRBD1 (5 bases). The CDR3 covers 14 residues. Trimming removed 1 base at V and 4 bases at J, with 13 bases between. Germline CDR1 reads SQVTM; CDR2 reads ANQGSEA. In DNA, the CDR3 is TGCAGCGTTGAAGCGCAGGGTGGCGGCACTGAAGCTTTCTTT. Translating gives CSVEAQGGGTEAFF.